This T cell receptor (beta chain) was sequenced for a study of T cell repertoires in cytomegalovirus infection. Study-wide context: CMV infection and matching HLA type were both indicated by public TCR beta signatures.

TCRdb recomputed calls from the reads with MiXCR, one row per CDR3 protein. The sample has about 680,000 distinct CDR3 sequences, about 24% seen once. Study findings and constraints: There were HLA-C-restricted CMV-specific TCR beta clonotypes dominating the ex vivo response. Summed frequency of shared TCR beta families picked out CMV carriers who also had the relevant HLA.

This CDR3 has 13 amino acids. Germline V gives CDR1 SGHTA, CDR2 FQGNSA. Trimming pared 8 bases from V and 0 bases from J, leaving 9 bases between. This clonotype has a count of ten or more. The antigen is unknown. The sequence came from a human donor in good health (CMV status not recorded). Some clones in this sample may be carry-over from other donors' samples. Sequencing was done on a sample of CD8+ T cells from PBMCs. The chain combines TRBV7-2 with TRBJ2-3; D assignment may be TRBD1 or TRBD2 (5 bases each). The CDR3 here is CASGGDSTDTQYF. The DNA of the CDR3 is TGTGCCAGCGGGGGAGATAGCACAGATACGCAGTATTTT.